This entry lists 31 T cell receptor beta chains sequenced from one sample in a study of regulatory T cells in long-lasting Graves disease. The time point denotes: newly diagnosed GD, antithyroid drugs for less than 3 months. PBMC-extracted RNA yielded the TCR library. Sequencing libraries for TCR beta were prepared with iRepertoire HTBI primers and Arm-PCR of CDR3 regions. MiXCR, applied by TCRdb to the multiplex PCR reads, yields one record per CDR3 protein. The repertoire holds 350,000 to 400,000 distinct CDR3 sequences, with about 14% as singletons. Sequencing was performed on peripheral blood mononuclear cells (PBMCs), taken at new diagnosis, from a patient treated with antithyroid drugs. The receptors shown here come from a female donor with Graves disease.

Many counts were recorded for this clonotype. This chain connects TRBV15 to TRBJ1-4, with a possible D match to TRBD1 (6 bases). V was trimmed by 4 bases and J by 3 bases, leaving 18 bases between them. Germline V lookup: CDR1 LNHNV, CDR2 YYDKDF (reference sequence). The CDR3 extends over 17 amino acids. CDR3: CATSIPSRGQANEKLFF. The CDR3 region has the DNA TGTGCCACCAGCATACCCTCGCGGGGGCAGGCTAATGAAAAACTGTTTTTT.

The CDR3: CASSDRGAHEQYF. As DNA, the CDR3 is TGTGCCAGCAGCGACAGGGGGGCCCACGAGCAGTACTTC. V usage is TRBV6-1 and J usage is TRBJ2-7, with 9 bases fitting TRBD1. Losses at the gene ends were 6 bases for V and 5 bases for J; bases not matched to a gene: 5. Germline loops: CDR1 MNHNS, CDR2 SASEGT. The CDR3 runs 13 residues.

The V and J genes are TRBV27 and TRBJ2-6, with D possibly TRBD1 on 6 matching bases. The V gene's germline CDR1 is MNHEY and CDR2 SMNVEV (reference sequence). This CDR3 contains 15 residues. V shed 5 bases and J shed 0 bases, with 8 bases lying between them. The CDR3 DNA follows: TGTGCCAGCAGTCGAGGGGGCTCTGGGGCCAACGTCCTGACTTTC. Its translation: CASSRGGSGANVLTF.

This clonotype was observed a handful of times. The chain recombines TRBV6-1 with TRBJ1-1, with D possibly being TRBD1 (5 bases). The germline gives CDR1 MNHNS, CDR2 SASEGT. The V and J ends lost 11 bases and 1 base respectively, with 14 bases between them. CDR3 length equals 13 residues. For the CDR3, the DNA is TGTGCCGTAACGACAGCCTCGAACACTGAAGCTTTCTTT. It translates to CAVTTASNTEAFF.

This clonotype has a count of ten or more. The chain has TRBV30 and TRBJ2-1, with D uncertain. Trimming left V 6 bases short and J 4 bases short, with 7 bases between. The length of the CDR3 is 11 residues. The germline gives CDR1 GTSNPN, CDR2 SVGIG (reference sequence). Here the CDR3 reads CACLEYNEQFF. CDR3 DNA: TGTGCCTGTTTGGAATACAATGAGCAGTTCTTC.

This clonotype was seen many times. V gene TRBV5-1 combines with J gene TRBJ2-7, with 11 bases lining up with TRBD2. CDR1 and CDR2 from the germline V gene are SGHRS and YFSETQ. CDR3 length: 16 amino acids. V shed 3 bases, J shed 0 bases, and the junction held 5 bases outside the gene matches. CDR3 sequence reads: CASSWGLAVSSYEQYF. The CDR3 DNA reads as TGCGCCAGCAGCTGGGGACTAGCGGTTAGCTCCTACGAGCAGTACTTC. The full variable domain, with the rest looked up from reference TRBV5-1 and TRBJ2-7, is KAGVTQTPRYLIKTRGQQVTLSCSPISGHRSVSWYQQTPGQGLQFLFEYFSETQRNKGNFPGRFSGRQFSNSRSEMNVSTLELGDSALYLCASSWGLAVSSYEQYFGPGTRLTVT.

This clonotype was recorded at least ten times. The rearrangement joins TRBV5-1 to TRBJ1-2; D might be TRBD1 (5 bases). Trimming took 6 bases from V and 4 from J, leaving 10 bases between them. The CDR3 sequence is 12 residues long. In germline, CDR1 is SGHRS, CDR2 YFSETQ. In DNA, the CDR3 is TGCGCCAGCACCGACAGACTCTATGGCTACACCTTC. Translation gives CASTDRLYGYTF. Filled out from reference TRBV5-1 and TRBJ1-2, the complete variable domain reads KAGVTQTPRYLIKTRGQQVTLSCSPISGHRSVSWYQQTPGQGLQFLFEYFSETQRNKGNFPGRFSGRQFSNSRSEMNVSTLELGDSALYLCASTDRLYGYTFGSGTRLTVV.

This clonotype was observed a few times. This chain connects TRBV14 to TRBJ1-2, with 9 bases fitting TRBD1. The CDR3 has 15 residues. CDR1 and CDR2 from the germline V gene are SGHDN and FVKESK. V lost 6 bases and J lost 4; bases outside the gene matches: 9. CDR3 protein: CASSPNRGRFYGYTF. In DNA form, the CDR3 reads TGTGCCAGCAGTCCAAACAGGGGGCGCTTCTATGGCTACACCTTC.

This clonotype was counted many times. The V and J genes are TRBV12-5 and TRBJ2-1; 8 bases fit TRBD2. This CDR3 has 15 residues. Germline trimming cut 7 bases from V and 12 bases from J; bases unmatched to any gene: 17. CDR1 is LGHNT and CDR2 is FRNRAP in the germline V gene. The CDR3 coding sequence is TGTGCTAGTGTCCCCTCCCCGGGGGGGGAGGGGACGCAGTTCTTC. Encoded protein: CASVPSPGGEGTQFF.

This clonotype showed up many times. The genes are TRBV20-1 and TRBJ1-1; a weak D match, TRBD1 (5 bases). Germline V CDR1 and CDR2: DFQATT, SNEGSKA (reference sequence). This CDR3 has 14 residues. The V gene lost 2 bases and the J gene lost 1 base, with 11 bases spanning the gap. The CDR3 loop reads CSARTGGRNTEAFF. The DNA of the CDR3 is TGCAGTGCTAGAACGGGGGGTAGGAACACTGAAGCTTTCTTT.

This clonotype occurred many times. The V and J genes are TRBV24-1 and TRBJ1-2, with 7 bases that match TRBD1. Trimming at V came to 2 bases and at J to 1 base, leaving 9 bases not matched to a gene. There are 17 residues in the CDR3. Germline CDR1 reads KGHDR; CDR2 reads SFDVKD. DNA of the CDR3: TGTGCCACCAGTGATTCGGCGGGACAGTCCTTTAACTATGGCTACACCTTC. Translating it yields CATSDSAGQSFNYGYTF.

This clonotype has ten or more counts. The CDR3, as DNA: TGCAGTGCTAGAGATGGGCGAGATACGCAGTATTTT. Protein product: CSARDGRDTQYF. The gene calls are TRBV20-1 and TRBJ2-3, with no clear D. Trimming cost V 0 bases and J 5 bases, with 6 bases left between them. Germline V lookup: CDR1 DFQATT, CDR2 SNEGSKA (reference sequence). This CDR3 region has 12 residues.

This clonotype was found many times. The chain recombines TRBV7-8 with TRBJ1-2; maybe TRBD1 (6 bases). Trimming removed 0 bases at V and 7 bases at J, with 18 bases between. Germline V gives CDR1 SGHVS, CDR2 FQNEAQ. CDR3 length: 16 amino acids. CDR3 nucleotides: TGTGCCAGCAGCTTAGCGGAGGGGGTTACACGGCGTGGCTACACCTTC. This translates into CASSLAEGVTRRGYTF.

This clonotype was recorded at least ten times. The gene calls are TRBV7-2 and TRBJ2-3; no clear D. Germline-derived CDR1 and CDR2 are SGHTA and FQGNSA. Trimming shortened V by 2 bases and J by 5 bases, and 8 bases separated the two germline ends. This CDR3 has 13 residues. CDR3 sequence (DNA): TGTGCCAGCAGCTTACAGGTCTTAGATACGCAGTATTTT. Its protein product is CASSLQVLDTQYF.

This clonotype has at least ten counts. J is TRBJ2-2 and V is TRBV9, with TRBD1 identical over 7 bases. The germline CDR1 and CDR2 sequences are SGDLS and YYNGEE. The CDR3 totals 15 residues. V gave up 4 bases and J gave up 3 bases; unmatched junction bases: 6. The CDR3 DNA reads as TGTGCCAGCAGCCGCCGGGACAGCTACACCGGGGAGCTGTTTTTT. Translated: CASSRRDSYTGELFF.

In this sample, this clonotype turned up many times. V gene TRBV29-1 combines with J gene TRBJ2-7; 10 bases match TRBD2. After removal of 7 bases from V and 2 bases from J, the junction contained 8 bases not matched to a gene. The germline V gene has CDR1 SQVTM and CDR2 ANQGSEA. The CDR3 loop spans 14 amino acids. CDR3 sequence reads: CSAASSGSTYEQYF. The CDR3 coding sequence is TGCAGCGCTGCCTCTAGCGGGAGCACCTACGAGCAGTACTTC.

This clonotype was seen many times. This chain connects TRBV24-1 to TRBJ2-1; 9 bases line up with TRBD1. This CDR3 is 12 amino acids long. The junction had 4 bases not matched to a gene; V was cut back by 10 bases and J by 7 bases. The germline V gene encodes CDR1 KGHDR and CDR2 SFDVKD. For the CDR3, the DNA is TGTGCCACGAGAGGACAGGGGAATGAGCAGTTCTTC. It is translated as CATRGQGNEQFF.

This clonotype came up many times. V and J are TRBV28 and TRBJ1-2; D gene ambiguous. The germline CDR1 and CDR2 sequences are MDHEN and SYDVKM. The CDR3 is made up of 13 amino acids. The V gene lost 6 bases and the J gene lost 5 bases, with 13 bases spanning the gap. For the CDR3, the DNA is TGTGCCAGCAGCTATGGACGAGCATATGGCTACACCTTC. This gives the protein CASSYGRAYGYTF.

In regard to this clonotype: Just one base apart from a much larger clone, this may be a read error. The rearrangement links TRBV6-1 to TRBJ2-2; D assignment may be TRBD1 or TRBD2 (5 bases each). The CDR3 is made up of 14 amino acids. Germline V gives CDR1 MNHNS, CDR2 SASEGT. CDR3 in DNA: TGTGCCAGCAGTGAAAGGGGACGGGATGGGGAGCCGTTTTTT. Translating gives CASSERGRDGEPFF.

In its sample, this clonotype was seen many times. The CDR3 protein is CASSLADIFSNQPQHF. CDR3 bases: TGTGCCAGCAGTTTGGCCGACATCTTTAGCAATCAGCCCCAGCATTTT. The chain has TRBV28 and TRBJ1-5; D gene uncertain. CDR3 length: 16 residues. With 3 bases removed from V and 0 bases from J, the gap between germline ends came to 12 bases. Germline CDR1 and CDR2: MDHEN and SYDVKM.

This clonotype has just a few counts. This chain connects TRBV7-9 to TRBJ1-4; D is undetermined. CDR3 length: 15 residues. V was shortened by 9 bases and J by 0 bases, with 14 bases between the two germline ends. Germline lookup yields CDR1 SEHNR and CDR2 FQNEAQ (reference sequence). CDR3 in amino acids: CASQLLRTTNEKLFF. CDR3 sequence (DNA): TGTGCCAGTCAACTCCTCCGCACAACTAATGAAAAACTGTTTTTT.

This clonotype has a handful of counts. At one end, the junction sequence differs from germline, possibly due to a read error. The chain is built from TRBV24-1 and TRBJ2-5, with D perhaps given as TRBD1 or TRBD2 (6 bases each). The germline gives CDR1 KGHDR, CDR2 SFDVKD. The CDR3 contains 14 residues. CDR3: CATSDYEGGETQCF. The CDR3 DNA reads TGTGCCACCAGTGATTACGAGGGGGGAGAGACCCAGTGCTTC.

This clonotype occurred many times. The CDR3 DNA is TGTGCCAGCAGCTTGGGACTAGCAGGCTTACAGACCCAGTACTTC. It codes for CASSLGLAGLQTQYF. The V gene is TRBV7-2, the J gene TRBJ2-5, with 9 positions matching TRBD2. The CDR3 spans 15 residues. The germline gives CDR1 SGHTA, CDR2 FQGNSA. V lost 3 bases to trimming and J lost 6 bases; unmatched junction nucleotides: 8.

This clonotype showed up just a few times. This chain joins TRBV12-3 or TRBV12-4 and TRBJ1-2, with D possibly TRBD1 on 6 matching bases. This CDR3 comprises 14 residues. The CDR3 DNA reads TGTGCGGTATGGGGGGCAGATCATAACTATGGCTACACCTTC. Its protein product is CAVWGADHNYGYTF.

The CDR3 reads CASSSFPGGCNEQFF. The CDR3 nucleotides are TGTGCCAGCAGTTCCTTTCCGGGGGGTTGCAATGAGCAGTTCTTC. The chain has TRBV12-3 or TRBV12-4 and TRBJ2-1, with TRBD2 matching 7 bases. The J segment lost 6 bases and the V segment lost 4 bases, leaving 9 bases of the junction unmatched. This CDR3 comprises 15 residues.

This clonotype was seen at least ten times. V is TRBV2 and J is TRBJ2-3; D is possibly TRBD1 or TRBD2 (7 bases each). The CDR3 is made up of 16 amino acids. The V gene lost 3 bases and the J gene lost 3 bases, with 16 bases spanning the gap. Germline V gives CDR1 SNHLY, CDR2 FYNNEI. Here the CDR3 DNA reads TGTGCCAGCAGTGATAGGCGGCAGGGGGGGACAGATACGCAGTATTTT. Protein product: CASSDRRQGGTDTQYF.

This clonotype was seen at least ten times. The CDR3 DNA is TGTGCCAGCAGCCCTGACTCAGGAGGAAATCAGCCCCAGCATTTT. This sequence encodes CASSPDSGGNQPQHF. The genes are TRBV7-9 and TRBJ1-5; D is undetermined. The germline CDR1 and CDR2 sequences are SEHNR and FQNEAQ (reference sequence). This CDR3 region has 15 residues. The V and J ends lost 5 bases and 4 bases respectively, with 15 bases between them.

As for this clonotype: This may come from a read error, since a much larger clone is one base off. The rearrangement links TRBV12-3 or TRBV12-4 to TRBJ1-1; unclear D gene. Trimming took 4 bases from V and 1 from J, leaving 10 bases between them. CDR3 size: 14 residues. The CDR3 DNA reads TGTGCCAGCAGTTCTGTCAGCGAGAACACTGAAGCTTTCTTT. It yields the protein CASSSVSENTEAFF.

This clonotype was seen at least ten times. This chain connects TRBV7-8 to TRBJ1-1; D gene uncertain. The V gene lost 1 base and the J gene lost 6 bases, with 3 bases spanning the gap. Germline CDR1 SGHVS, CDR2 FQNEAQ. The CDR3 spans 11 residues. The CDR3 region is CASSLVAEAFF. The CDR3 DNA sequence: TGTGCCAGCAGCTTAGTTGCTGAAGCTTTCTTT. The whole variable domain, remainder taken from reference TRBV7-8 and TRBJ1-1, is GAGVSQSPRYKVAKRGQDVALRCDPISGHVSLFWYQQALGQGPEFLTYFQNEAQLDKSGLPSDRFFAERPEGSVSTLKIQRTQQEDSAVYLCASSLVAEAFFGQGTRLTVV.

This clonotype was found many times. The chain is built from TRBV9 and TRBJ2-7; D is ambiguous. From germline, CDR1 is SGDLS and CDR2 YYNGEE. Trimming removed 0 bases at V and 5 bases at J, with 12 bases between. CDR3 size: 14 residues. The CDR3 spells CASSVDLASDEQYF. The CDR3 DNA sequence: TGTGCCAGCAGCGTAGATCTGGCGAGCGACGAGCAGTACTTC.

A note on this clonotype: Being one base from a much bigger clone, this may be a read error. The genes are TRBV12-3 or TRBV12-4 and TRBJ2-5; TRBD1 might be the D (5 bases). This CDR3 is 14 amino acids long. CDR3 bases: TGTGCCTGCAGGAAATGGGGCTTCCAAGAGACCCAGTACTTC. Amino acids: CACRKWGFQETQYF.